The clone carrying this T cell receptor (beta chain) was picked up one time. In the same sample, other DNA sequences code for this CDR3. Between the trimmed V and J ends, which lost 3 bases and 7 bases, there was a span of 4 bases. The CDR3 has 12 amino acids. CDR1 and CDR2 from the germline V gene are SEHNR and FQNEAQ (reference sequence). This sample was taken from a study of blood T cell repertoires in COVID-19. As for the study in general: PBMCs, B-cell-depleted T cells, or T cells were the source of the cDNA or gDNA that made up the material.

Original processing notes: Estimated nucleated cell counts came from reference gene primer amplification. Using immunoSEQ multiplex PCR, the repertoire was profiled, and TCRdb retains in-frame clones only, with some absent. The V and J calls and clone size are taken from that table; D and trimming were inferred from the DNA. Here the sample spans over 250,000 clones, around nine tenths being singletons. This TCR was recovered from a man aged 35-49 years who had recovered from COVID-19. Sequenced material: peripheral blood. The rearrangement joins TRBV7-9 to TRBJ1-6; D gene ambiguous. The CDR3 protein is CASSLLNSPLHF. CDR3 sequence (DNA): TGTGCCAGCAGCTTGTTAAATTCACCCCTCCACTTT.